The next 22 T cell receptor beta chains were all read from a single sample in a study of chronic HIV infection and antiretroviral therapy. TCRdb re-called the 5' RACE reads with MiXCR, one entry per CDR3 protein. The sample lists 40,000 to 60,000 distinct CDR3 sequences, about a fifth occurring once. The material sequenced was peripheral blood. The source of these receptors is an adult who had HIV and had not received antiretroviral therapy, or was an uninfected healthy control (not recorded which).

The chain uses TRBV27 and TRBJ2-7, with 8 bases fitting TRBD1. Per the germline V gene, CDR1 is MNHEY and CDR2 is SMNVEV (reference sequence). V gave up 5 bases and J gave up 3 bases; unmatched junction bases: 12. CDR3 length: 16 amino acids. The CDR3 sequence: CASSLLPGQEIYEQYF. In DNA, the CDR3 is TGTGCCAGCAGTCTTCTGCCGGGACAGGAAATCTACGAGCAGTACTTC.

The rearrangement joins TRBV18 to TRBJ1-4; D gene ambiguous. CDR3 length: 15 amino acids. Germline V gene data show CDR1 as KGHSH and CDR2 as LQKENI. V was clipped by 2 bases and J by 5 bases, with 12 bases between them. The CDR3 DNA follows: TGTGCCAGCTCACCATCACCTTTCGACAATGAAAAACTGTTTTTT. It specifies CASSPSPFDNEKLFF.

J is TRBJ2-6 and V is TRBV20-1; D possibly corresponds to TRBD2 (7 bases). The germline CDR1 and CDR2 sequences are DFQATT and SNEGSKA (reference sequence). The CDR3 has 15 residues. Trimming pared 2 bases from V and 4 bases from J, leaving 12 bases between. The DNA for the CDR3 is TGCAGTGCTAGACGGGGGGCTACGGGGGCCAACGTCCTGACTTTC. Protein sequence: CSARRGATGANVLTF.

DNA for the CDR3: TGCAGTGCCGTCACTGGGACTAGCGGTAGTTACAATGAGCAGTTCTTC. As protein: CSAVTGTSGSYNEQFF. The chain couples TRBV20-1 to TRBJ2-1; the match to TRBD2 covers 11 bases. The CDR3 is 16 amino acids. Germline lookup yields CDR1 DFQATT and CDR2 SNEGSKA (reference sequence). The trim removed 6 bases at V and 4 bases at J, leaving 11 bases unmatched.

This clonotype was seen a handful of times. This sequence joins TRBV28 and TRBJ1-1, with TRBD1 as a possible D gene (6 bases). The V and J ends lost 6 bases and 6 bases respectively, with 11 bases between them. The CDR3 spans 12 residues. Germline V gene lookup returns CDR1 MDHEN and CDR2 SYDVKM. The CDR3 coding sequence is TGTGCCAGCAGGACAGGTGGCTCTGAAGCTTTCTTT. It codes for CASRTGGSEAFF.

This clonotype was recorded a few times. The V and J genes are TRBV23-1 and TRBJ2-3; 10 bases are a match to TRBD2. TRBV23-1 has ORF status, its function being uncertain. This CDR3 contains 20 residues. J lost 0 bases, V lost 6 bases, and 18 bases had no gene match. The CDR3 DNA reads TGCGCCAGCAGCCTGACCGGGACTAGCGCCTTAAGGTTAAGCACAGATACGCAGTATTTT. Translating gives CASSLTGTSALRLSTDTQYF.

The CDR3 loop is CSAREAGTSNQPQHF. The CDR3 DNA reads as TGCAGTGCTAGAGAAGCAGGGACTAGCAATCAGCCCCAGCATTTT. V and J are TRBV20-1 and TRBJ1-5; D is possibly TRBD1 (5 bases). CDR1 is DFQATT, CDR2 SNEGSKA, per germline (reference sequence). CDR3 length: 15 residues. Trimming shortened V by 0 bases and J by 0 bases, and 9 bases separated the two germline ends.

This clonotype turned up a few times. CDR3 sequence: CASSRTANSPLHF. CDR3 in DNA: TGTGCCAGCAGCCGGACCGCTAATTCACCCCTCCACTTT. This sequence joins TRBV7-2 and TRBJ1-6; D unclear. CDR1 is SGHTA and CDR2 is FQGNSA in the germline V gene. Trimming stripped 5 bases from V and 6 bases from J, with 8 bases between. The CDR3 length is 13 residues.

The CDR3 is CASSSPGVSGANVLTF. CDR3 bases: TGTGCCAGCAGCTCCCCGGGAGTCTCTGGGGCCAACGTCCTGACTTTC. V is TRBV11-2 and J is TRBJ2-6; TRBD2 might be the D (6 bases). The CDR3 totals 16 residues. Trimming cost V 4 bases and J 0 bases, with 10 bases left between them. Per germline, CDR1 SGHAT and CDR2 FQNNGV.

The genes are TRBV7-2 and TRBJ1-4, with 9 bases aligning to TRBD1. This CDR3 contains 14 residues. Germline CDR1 reads SGHTA; CDR2 reads FQGNSA. V was clipped by 4 bases and J by 10 bases; unmatched bases: 7. CDR3 residues: CASSYHPGQGKLFF. CDR3 nucleotide sequence: TGTGCCAGCAGCTACCACCCGGGACAGGGAAAACTGTTTTTT.

The table lists this clonotype with a few counts. The V gene is TRBV28, the J gene TRBJ2-5, with TRBD2 identical over 14 bases. The germline V gene has CDR1 MDHEN and CDR2 SYDVKM. The CDR3 spans 15 residues. J was trimmed by 4 bases and V by 8 bases; bases with no gene match: 6. The CDR3 coding sequence is TGTGCCAGCTGCGGACTAGCGGGAGGTTTAGAGACCCAGTACTTC. This sequence encodes CASCGLAGGLETQYF.

The chain couples TRBV3-1 to TRBJ2-7; D may match TRBD1 or TRBD2 (5 bases each). CDR1 and CDR2 from the germline V gene are LGHDT and YNNKEL (reference sequence). Deletions cut 4 bases from V and 6 bases from J, with 16 bases between. CDR3 length: 14 residues. CDR3 in amino acids: CASSPGTRPSEQYF. The CDR3 DNA is TGTGCCAGCAGCCCCGGGACGCGGCCTTCCGAGCAGTACTTC.

The V gene is TRBV19, the J gene TRBJ2-7, with 7 bases matching TRBD2. V shed 3 bases and J 3 bases; nucleotides not matched to a gene: 5. The germline V gene encodes CDR1 LNHDA and CDR2 SQIVND (reference sequence). CDR3 length: 14 residues. The CDR3, as DNA: TGTGCCAGTAGTATTCCGGGACTAAGCTACGAGCAGTACTTC. As protein: CASSIPGLSYEQYF.

DNA of the CDR3: TGTGCCAGCAGCTTAGGACTAGCGTACTCCTACGAGCAGTACTTC. It encodes CASSLGLAYSYEQYF. The chain is built from TRBV7-2 and TRBJ2-7; 8 nucleotides line up with TRBD2. The CDR3 contains 15 residues. V was pared by 1 base and J by 0 bases, with 2 bases of the junction left unmatched. In germline, CDR1 is SGHTA, CDR2 FQGNSA.

This clonotype was detected a few times. The chain's CDR3 is CASGDLGILSDTQYF. CDR3 coding DNA: TGTGCCAGCGGGGACTTGGGGATTTTATCAGATACGCAGTATTTT. V usage is TRBV28 and J usage is TRBJ2-3, with a weak D call TRBD2 (6 bases). The germline gives CDR1 MDHEN, CDR2 SYDVKM. This CDR3 contains 15 residues. V shed 8 bases and J shed 4 bases, with 19 bases lying between them.

The rearrangement links TRBV28 to TRBJ1-4; no reliable D call. Deletions cut 4 bases from V and 7 bases from J, with 7 bases between. The CDR3 spans 12 residues. Germline V CDR1 and CDR2: MDHEN, SYDVKM. The CDR3 DNA is TGTGCCAGCAGTTCAGTGGGTGAAAAACTGTTTTTT. Encoded protein: CASSSVGEKLFF.

CDR3 amino acids: CASSKQGARGTDTQYF. The CDR3 DNA sequence: TGTGCCAGCAGCAAACAGGGGGCGCGTGGCACAGATACGCAGTATTTT. The rearrangement joins TRBV5-5 to TRBJ2-3, with 9 bases fitting TRBD1. Per germline, CDR1 SGHKS and CDR2 YYEKEE (reference sequence). The CDR3 sequence is 16 residues long. The J segment lost 1 base and the V segment lost 4 bases, leaving 7 bases of the junction unmatched.

The chain recombines TRBV2 with TRBJ2-4; D is uncertain. Germline V gene sequence: CDR1 SNHLY, CDR2 FYNNEI. V shed 3 bases and J shed 0 bases, with 6 bases lying between them. The CDR3 consists of 14 residues. The CDR3 DNA is TGTGCCAGCAGTGATGTACTAGCCAAAAACATTCAGTACTTC. Translation gives CASSDVLAKNIQYF.

V is TRBV11-2 and J is TRBJ2-1; 8 bases fit TRBD2. The CDR3 loop spans 17 amino acids. Germline V CDR1 and CDR2: SGHAT, FQNNGV. With 7 bases clipped from V and 6 bases from J, the junction kept 17 bases outside the gene matches. DNA of the CDR3: TGTGCCAGCACCCCAGTGGGGCGGGAGGTCTACTTCAATGAGCAGTTCTTC. This encodes CASTPVGREVYFNEQFF.

The J gene is TRBJ1-2, the V gene TRBV28, with D possibly TRBD1 on 6 matching bases. Germline CDR1 is MDHEN and CDR2 is SYDVKM. CDR3 length equals 14 residues. Trimming took off 3 bases at V and 3 bases at J, with 11 bases between the two ends. The chain's CDR3 is CASSLAGGDYGYTF. Here the CDR3 DNA reads TGTGCCAGCAGTTTGGCCGGGGGCGACTATGGCTACACCTTC.

The chain recombines TRBV5-1 with TRBJ2-5, with D perhaps TRBD2 (5 bases). Trimming removed 1 base from V and 1 base from J, with 8 bases in between. The CDR3 consists of 14 residues. Germline lookup yields CDR1 SGHRS and CDR2 YFSETQ. The CDR3: CASSLPGSQETQYF. In DNA form, the CDR3 reads TGCGCCAGCAGCTTGCCGGGGAGCCAAGAGACCCAGTACTTC.

This clonotype was counted many times. The J gene is TRBJ1-2, the V gene TRBV2, with 7 bases identical to TRBD1. Looked up from germline, CDR1 is SNHLY and CDR2 is FYNNEI. The CDR3 length is 13 residues. The V and J ends lost 9 bases and 3 bases, in that order; junction bases with no gene match: 7. This CDR3 is CARLDRKDYGYTF. CDR3 coding DNA: TGTGCCAGACTGGACAGGAAGGACTATGGCTACACCTTC.